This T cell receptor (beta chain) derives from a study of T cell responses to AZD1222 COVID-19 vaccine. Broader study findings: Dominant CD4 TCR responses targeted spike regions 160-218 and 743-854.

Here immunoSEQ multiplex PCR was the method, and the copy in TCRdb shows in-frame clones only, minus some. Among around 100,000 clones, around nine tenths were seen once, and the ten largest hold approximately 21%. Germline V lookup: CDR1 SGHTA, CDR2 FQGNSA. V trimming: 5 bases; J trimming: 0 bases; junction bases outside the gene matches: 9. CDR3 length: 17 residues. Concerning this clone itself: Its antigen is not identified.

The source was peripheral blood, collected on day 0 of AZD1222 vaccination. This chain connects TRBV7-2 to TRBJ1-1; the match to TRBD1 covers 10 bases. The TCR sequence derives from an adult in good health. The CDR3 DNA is TGTGCCAGCAGCGACCGGGGACAGGGGCACATGAACACTGAAGCTTTCTTT. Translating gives CASSDRGQGHMNTEAFF.